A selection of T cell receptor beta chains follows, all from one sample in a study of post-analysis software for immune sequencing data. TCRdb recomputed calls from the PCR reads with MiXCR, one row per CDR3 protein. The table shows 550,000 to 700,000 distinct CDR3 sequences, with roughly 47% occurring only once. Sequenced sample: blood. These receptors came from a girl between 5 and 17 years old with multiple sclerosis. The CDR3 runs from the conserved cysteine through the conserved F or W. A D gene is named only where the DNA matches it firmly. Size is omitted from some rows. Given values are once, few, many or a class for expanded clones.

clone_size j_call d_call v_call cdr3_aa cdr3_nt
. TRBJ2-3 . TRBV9 CASSVGVRETDTQYF TGTGCCAGCAGCGTAGGTGTTCGGGAGACAGATACGCAGTATTTT
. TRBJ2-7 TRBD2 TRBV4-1 CASSQDSGLAGPYEQYF TGCGCCAGCAGCCAAGATTCCGGACTAGCGGGACCCTACGAGCAGTACTTC
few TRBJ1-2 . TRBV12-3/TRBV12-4 CASSPNGRGYTF TGTGCCAGCAGCCCTAACGGTCGGGGCTACACCTTC
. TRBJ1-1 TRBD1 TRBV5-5 CASSKGAVNTEAFF TGTGCCAGCAGCAAGGGGGCAGTGAACACTGAAGCTTTCTTT
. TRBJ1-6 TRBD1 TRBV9 CASGTGFNNSPLHF TGTGCCAGCGGGACAGGCTTTAATAATTCACCCCTCCACTTT
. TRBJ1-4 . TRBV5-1 CASSLEARPNEKLFF TGCGCCAGCAGCCTGGAGGCCAGACCTAATGAAAAACTGTTTTTT
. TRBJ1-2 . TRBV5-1 CASSPPGQATINYGYTF TGCGCCAGCAGCCCGCCGGGACAAGCTACCATAAACTATGGCTACACCTTC
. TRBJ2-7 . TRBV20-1 CSASRSGANSYEQYF TGCAGTGCTAGTCGATCGGGGGCAAATTCCTACGAGCAGTACTTC
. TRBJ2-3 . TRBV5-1 CASSTTSASNTQYF TGCGCCAGCAGCACTACCTCCGCATCGAATACGCAGTATTTT
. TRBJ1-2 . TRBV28 CASSSTVRDYGYTF TGTGCCAGCAGTTCAACGGTCAGAGACTATGGCTACACCTTC
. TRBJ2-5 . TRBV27 CASSIYPGETQYF TGTGCCAGCAGTATATACCCGGGAGAGACCCAGTACTTC
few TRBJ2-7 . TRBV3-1 CASSQGIGEQYF TGTGCCAGCAGCCAAGGAATCGGCGAGCAGTACTTC
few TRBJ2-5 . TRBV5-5 CASSWGAIQETQYF TGTGCCAGCAGCTGGGGGGCTATCCAAGAGACCCAGTACTTC
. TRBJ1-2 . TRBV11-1 CASSKQGHYGYTF TGTGCCAGCAGCAAACAGGGACACTATGGCTACACCTTC
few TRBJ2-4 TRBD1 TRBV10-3 CAISERQGFTIQYF TGTGCCATCAGTGAGAGACAGGGATTTACCATTCAGTACTTC
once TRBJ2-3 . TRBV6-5 CASARGYFSTDTQYF TGTGCCAGCGCTAGGGGATACTTCAGCACAGATACGCAGTATTTT
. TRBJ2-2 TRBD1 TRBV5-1 CASSSRQGMTGELFF TGCGCCAGCAGCTCACGACAGGGAATGACCGGGGAGCTGTTTTTT
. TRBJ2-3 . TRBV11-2 CASSLEAGRDTQYF TGTGCCAGCAGCTTAGAAGCGGGTAGAGATACGCAGTATTTT
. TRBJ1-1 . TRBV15 CATSRGSLTNTEAFF TGTGCCACCAGCAGAGGAAGTCTTACTAACACTGAAGCTTTCTTT
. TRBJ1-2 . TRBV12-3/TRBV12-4 CASSHLGDPNYGYTF TGTGCCAGCAGCCACTTGGGGGACCCTAACTATGGCTACACCTTC
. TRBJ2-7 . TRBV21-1 CASSKGIPTGKKGYEQYF TGTGCCAGCAGCAAAGGCATCCCGACAGGGAAGAAAGGATACGAGCAGTACTTC
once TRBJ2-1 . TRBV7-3 CACSLSRSSSYNEQFF TGTGCCTGCAGCTTAAGCAGGTCGAGCTCCTACAATGAGCAGTTCTTC
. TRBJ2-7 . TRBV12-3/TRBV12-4 CASSSTPESYEQYF TGTGCCAGCAGTTCAACCCCTGAGTCCTACGAGCAGTACTTC
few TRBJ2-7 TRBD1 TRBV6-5 CASSYYRGGYEQYF TGTGCCAGCAGTTATTACAGGGGCGGGTACGAGCAGTACTTC
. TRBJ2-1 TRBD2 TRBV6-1 CASSGWGLAGHEQFF TGTGCCAGCAGTGGTTGGGGACTAGCGGGGCATGAGCAGTTCTTC
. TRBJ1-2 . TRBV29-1 CSVTQRADYGNTF TGCAGCGTTACCCAGCGCGCGGACTATGGCAACACCTTC
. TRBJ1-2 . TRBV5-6 CASSPPDGNYGYTF TGTGCCAGCAGCCCCCCGGACGGTAACTATGGCTACACCTTC